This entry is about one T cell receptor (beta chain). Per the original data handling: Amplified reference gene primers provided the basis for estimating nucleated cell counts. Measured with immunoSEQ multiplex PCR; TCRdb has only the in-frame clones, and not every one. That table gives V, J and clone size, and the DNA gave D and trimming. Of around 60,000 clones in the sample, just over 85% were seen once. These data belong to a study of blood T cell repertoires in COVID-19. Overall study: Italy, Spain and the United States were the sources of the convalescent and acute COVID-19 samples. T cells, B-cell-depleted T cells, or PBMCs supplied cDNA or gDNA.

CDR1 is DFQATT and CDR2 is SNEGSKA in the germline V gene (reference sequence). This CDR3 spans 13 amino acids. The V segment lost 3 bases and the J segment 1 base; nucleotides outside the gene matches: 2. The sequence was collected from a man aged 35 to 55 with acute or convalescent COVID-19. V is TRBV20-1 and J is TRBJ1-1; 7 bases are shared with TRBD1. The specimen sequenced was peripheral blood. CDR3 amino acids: CSASDRANTEAFF. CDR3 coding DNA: TGCAGTGCTAGTGACAGGGCGAACACTGAAGCTTTCTTT.